This TCR beta chain was documented in a study of shared clonotypes between healthy human individuals. Study at large: CD4 naive cells filled three plates per donor, CD4 memory three, CD8 naive two and CD8 memory one.

The CDR3 loop spans 13 amino acids. V was clipped by 5 bases and J by 8 bases; unmatched bases: 5. CDR1 SGDLS and CDR2 YYNGEE come from the germline V gene. Assay used: immunoSEQ multiplex PCR; TCRdb lists only in-frame clones, some missing. This table holds 2 million to 2.5 million clones, almost 96% found once. This clone was seen only once. The receptor was isolated from a man aged 18 to 29 in good health. Specimen: naive CD4+ T cells sorted from blood. The subset denotes: CD45RA+ positively selected. The rearrangement uses TRBV9 and TRBJ1-3, with 9 positions matching TRBD1. The CDR3 coding sequence is TGTGCCAGCAGGGGGACAGGGCGGGACACCATATATTTT. Residues: CASRGTGRDTIYF.